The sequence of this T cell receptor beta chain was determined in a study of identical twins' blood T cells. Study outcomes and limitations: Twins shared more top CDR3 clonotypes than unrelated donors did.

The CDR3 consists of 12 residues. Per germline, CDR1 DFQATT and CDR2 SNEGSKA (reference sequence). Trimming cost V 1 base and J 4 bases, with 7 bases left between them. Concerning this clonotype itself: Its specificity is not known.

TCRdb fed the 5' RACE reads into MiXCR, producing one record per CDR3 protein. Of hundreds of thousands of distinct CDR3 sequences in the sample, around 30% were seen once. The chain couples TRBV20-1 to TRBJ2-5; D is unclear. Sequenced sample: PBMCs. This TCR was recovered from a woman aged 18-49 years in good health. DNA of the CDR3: TGCAGTGCTAGAGGGTGGGGAGAGACCCAGTACTTC. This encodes CSARGWGETQYF.